The 26 T cell receptor beta chains given below trace back to one sample, sequenced in a study of graft-versus-host responses after intestinal transplantation. Measured with immunoSEQ multiplex PCR; TCRdb has only the in-frame clones, and not every one. The table records approximately 92,000 clones, 75% to 95% of them present only once. Their antigens are not known. Here the sequenced sample was unstimulated CD8+ T cells sorted from spleen or lymph node cells, taken before intestinal transplant. The receptors shown here come from a human donor who received an intestinal transplant.

A note on this clone: The sample carries other DNA sequences with the same CDR3. V usage is TRBV7-6 and J usage is TRBJ2-7, with 8 bases aligning to TRBD1. Germline V gene sequence: CDR1 SGHVS, CDR2 FNYEAQ. The CDR3 runs to 14 residues. V shed 1 base and J 3 bases; nucleotides not matched to a gene: 2. CDR3 nucleotide sequence: TGTGCCAGCAGCTTAGGGGACAGGTTCTACGAGCAGTACTTC. Protein sequence: CASSLGDRFYEQYF.

The CDR3 protein is CASSPGGRTDTQYF. CDR3 nucleotides: TGTGCCAGCAGCCCGGGAGGACGCACAGATACGCAGTATTTT. The V gene is TRBV13, the J gene TRBJ2-3; TRBD2 matches 7 bases. The junction had 3 bases not matched to a gene; V was cut back by 5 bases and J by 1 base. Germline CDR1 reads PRHDT; CDR2 reads FYEKMQ (reference sequence). The CDR3 spans 14 residues.

The chain employs TRBV6-1 and TRBJ2-7; 8 bases are a match to TRBD2. Losses at the gene ends were 6 bases for V and 2 bases for J; bases not matched to a gene: 9. This CDR3 comprises 15 residues. Germline V gene sequence: CDR1 MNHNS, CDR2 SASEGT. CDR3 DNA: TGTGCCAGCAGCCCGTACGGGGGGGGCACCTACGAGCAGTACTTC. The encoded protein is CASSPYGGGTYEQYF.

The chain employs TRBV7-3 and TRBJ2-1; D may be TRBD1 (5 bases). The ends were cut back, 5 bases at V and 5 bases at J, with 13 bases in the middle. This CDR3 is 14 amino acids long. Germline V gene lookup returns CDR1 SGHTA and CDR2 FQGTGA. The CDR3 reads CASSPGIGHNEQFF. The DNA for the CDR3 is TGTGCCAGCAGCCCAGGGATTGGGCACAATGAGCAGTTCTTC.

J is TRBJ2-3 and V is TRBV6-5; possibly TRBD2 for D (7 bases). The V end lost 2 bases, the J end lost 8 bases, and 11 bases lay between the germline ends. CDR1 and CDR2 from the germline V gene are MNHEY and SVGAGI. CDR3 size: 13 residues. DNA for the CDR3: TGTGCCAGCAGTTACGGGGGAGGGGGTACGCAGTATTTT. Translating it yields CASSYGGGGTQYF.

This rearrangement joins TRBV9 to TRBJ2-5; tentatively, D is TRBD1 or TRBD2 (5 bases each). Per the germline V gene, CDR1 is SGDLS and CDR2 is YYNGEE. The CDR3 consists of 13 residues. V was cut by 0 bases and J by 4 bases, with 7 bases left in between. CDR3 in amino acids: CASSVGGTETQYF. Here the CDR3 DNA reads TGTGCCAGCAGCGTAGGGGGGACAGAGACCCAGTACTTC.

The rearrangement links TRBV10-1 to TRBJ1-1, with D tentatively TRBD1 (5 bases). Trimming pared 0 bases from V and 1 base from J, leaving 9 bases between. Germline lookup yields CDR1 WNHNN and CDR2 SYGVQD (reference sequence). CDR3 length equals 15 residues. CDR3: CASSESWDGNTEAFF. CDR3 in DNA: TGCGCCAGCAGTGAGTCCTGGGACGGGAACACTGAAGCTTTCTTT.

This sequence joins TRBV2 and TRBJ2-3; the match to TRBD2 covers 9 bases. The CDR3 totals 16 residues. V was clipped by 6 bases and J by 3 bases; unmatched bases: 10. Germline V gene lookup returns CDR1 SNHLY and CDR2 FYNNEI. CDR3 region: CASSEGRGGRTDTQYF. DNA of the CDR3: TGTGCCAGCAGCGAGGGGCGGGGGGGCCGGACAGATACGCAGTATTTT.

The gene calls are TRBV5-6 and TRBJ1-2; TRBD1 might be the D (5 bases). V lost 2 bases and J lost 8, with 16 bases in between. CDR3 length: 14 residues. From germline, CDR1 is SGHDT and CDR2 YYEEEE. In DNA, the CDR3 is TGTGCCAGCAGCTTCATGGGGGAAGGAAAGGGCTACACCTTC. Its translation: CASSFMGEGKGYTF.

The rearrangement links TRBV6-1 to TRBJ2-1; TRBD2 agrees at 11 bases. This CDR3 region has 15 residues. Trimming at V came to 0 bases and at J to 7 bases, leaving 2 bases not matched to a gene. Looked up from germline, CDR1 is MNHNS and CDR2 is SASEGT. CDR3 sequence (DNA): TGTGCCAGCAGTGAAGCTAGCGGGGGGGCAAATGAGCAGTTCTTC. The encoded protein is CASSEASGGANEQFF.

This clone was counted a single time. The rearrangement links TRBV9 to TRBJ2-7; D unresolved. CDR1 is SGDLS, CDR2 YYNGEE, per germline. The CDR3 consists of 15 residues. With 4 bases removed from V and 4 bases from J, the gap between germline ends came to 18 bases. This CDR3 reads CASSPSSGFGYEQYF. The CDR3 DNA is TGTGCCAGCAGCCCTAGTAGTGGGTTCGGGTACGAGCAGTACTTC.

This rearrangement joins TRBV9 to TRBJ2-3, with 9 bases fitting TRBD2. Germline lookup yields CDR1 SGDLS and CDR2 YYNGEE. V shed 2 bases and J 6 bases; nucleotides not matched to a gene: 4. CDR3 length: 14 residues. CDR3 sequence: CASSVKRGVDTQYF. In nucleotides, the CDR3 is TGTGCCAGCAGCGTTAAGCGGGGGGTGGATACGCAGTATTTT. Complete variable domain (other parts from reference TRBV9 and TRBJ2-3): DSGVTQTPKHLITATGQRVTLRCSPRSGDLSVYWYQQSLDQGLQFLIQYYNGEERAKGNILERFSAQQFPDLHSELNLSSLELGDSALYFCASSVKRGVDTQYFGPGTRLTVL.

V usage is TRBV6-5 and J usage is TRBJ1-5; no clear D. The germline V and J ends were trimmed by 5 bases and 7 bases, with 12 bases remaining between them. Germline loops: CDR1 MNHEY, CDR2 SVGAGI. CDR3 length: 13 amino acids. DNA for the CDR3: TGTGCCAGCAGTATAGGGTCTCGGCAGCCCCAGCATTTT. It encodes CASSIGSRQPQHF.

The chain combines TRBV6-5 with TRBJ1-6; 9 positions match TRBD1. The CDR3 covers 14 residues. CDR1 is MNHEY, CDR2 SVGAGI, per germline. V shed 6 bases, J shed 6 bases, and the junction held 3 bases outside the gene matches. CDR3 residues: CASRDRGPNSPLHF. CDR3 DNA sequence: TGTGCCAGCAGGGACAGGGGTCCTAATTCACCCCTCCACTTT.

This sequence joins TRBV28 and TRBJ2-5; D may be TRBD1 or TRBD2 (5 bases each). V was shortened by 5 bases and J by 0 bases, with 19 bases between the two germline ends. Germline CDR1 is MDHEN and CDR2 is SYDVKM. The CDR3 totals 17 residues. The CDR3 sequence: CASSPNSGTGYQETQYF. The CDR3 nucleotides are TGTGCCAGCAGTCCCAACTCGGGGACGGGGTACCAAGAGACCCAGTACTTC. The whole variable domain, remainder taken from reference TRBV28 and TRBJ2-5, is DVKVTQSSRYLVKRTGEKVFLECVQDMDHENMFWYRQDPGLGLRLIYFSYDVKMKEKGDIPEGYSVSREKKERFSLILESASTNQTSMYLCASSPNSGTGYQETQYFGPGTRLLVL.

The chain couples TRBV11-2 to TRBJ2-7; 8 positions match TRBD2. Germline lookup yields CDR1 SGHAT and CDR2 FQNNGV. The CDR3 contains 15 residues. V was clipped by 1 base and J by 1 base; unmatched bases: 3. The CDR3 coding sequence is TGTGCCAGCAGCTTAGGGGGACTAGTATCCTACGAGCAGTACTTC. It translates to CASSLGGLVSYEQYF.

This chain joins TRBV6-1 and TRBJ2-7; 8 nucleotides match TRBD1. CDR1 is MNHNS, CDR2 SASEGT, per germline. V shed 6 bases, J shed 6 bases, and the junction held 10 bases outside the gene matches. The CDR3 is 14 amino acids. CDR3 loop: CASRNDRGGAEQYF. The CDR3 DNA reads TGTGCCAGCAGGAACGACAGGGGTGGTGCCGAGCAGTACTTC.

The gene calls are TRBV27 and TRBJ2-1; 7 positions agree with TRBD2. Germline V gene sequence: CDR1 MNHEY, CDR2 SMNVEV (reference sequence). V lost 5 bases and J lost 2; bases outside the gene matches: 27. The CDR3 contains 22 residues. For the CDR3, the DNA is TGTGCCAGCAGTGCCCTCCCTCCCAGTTTTCTCGCCCAGCGGGGAACCTACAATGAGCAGTTCTTC. Translating gives CASSALPPSFLAQRGTYNEQFF.

The chain uses TRBV10-2 and TRBJ2-2, with 8 bases that match TRBD1. Germline trimming cut 6 bases from V and 5 bases from J; bases unmatched to any gene: 5. Germline lookup yields CDR1 WSHSY and CDR2 SAAADI. This CDR3 spans 14 amino acids. DNA of the CDR3: TGCGCCAGCAGCAGGGGGCGCGAAACCGGGGAGCTGTTTTTT. It encodes CASSRGRETGELFF.

The rearrangement uses TRBV27 and TRBJ2-7; tentative D call: TRBD1 (6 bases). V dropped 5 bases and J dropped 3 bases, with 14 bases sitting between them. The CDR3 contains 14 residues. Germline V CDR1 and CDR2: MNHEY, SMNVEV (reference sequence). CDR3 DNA sequence: TGTGCCAGCAGTCCCGGACCAGGGGTCTACGAGCAGTACTTC. Amino acid sequence: CASSPGPGVYEQYF.

The V gene is TRBV19, the J gene TRBJ2-1, with TRBD2 identical over 10 bases. CDR3 size: 16 residues. The V gene's germline CDR1 is LNHDA and CDR2 SQIVND (reference sequence). The J segment lost 1 base and the V segment lost 3 bases, leaving 3 bases of the junction unmatched. CDR3 in DNA: TGTGCCAGTAGTATCTATAGCGGGGGGTCCTACAATGAGCAGTTCTTC. Encoded protein: CASSIYSGGSYNEQFF.

The rearrangement links TRBV11-2 to TRBJ2-3, with D unresolved. The CDR3 has 18 residues. V was clipped by 0 bases and J by 4 bases, with 20 bases between them. The V gene's germline CDR1 is SGHAT and CDR2 FQNNGV. CDR3 in amino acids: CASSLDHLGGKLADTQYF. In DNA, the CDR3 is TGTGCCAGCAGCTTAGATCATCTAGGCGGAAAACTGGCAGATACGCAGTATTTT.

The rearrangement joins TRBV27 to TRBJ2-1; maybe TRBD2 (6 bases). The CDR3 extends over 13 amino acids. Germline values: CDR1 MNHEY, CDR2 SMNVEV (reference sequence). V was clipped by 3 bases and J by 4 bases, with 7 bases between them. This chain's CDR3 is CASSFGTYNEQFF. In DNA form, the CDR3 reads TGTGCCAGCAGTTTCGGGACTTACAATGAGCAGTTCTTC.

The rearrangement joins TRBV7-6 to TRBJ2-7, with D tentatively TRBD2 (5 bases). V was trimmed by 4 bases and J by 5 bases, leaving 12 bases between them. The germline CDR1 and CDR2 sequences are SGHVS and FNYEAQ. The CDR3 consists of 13 residues. CDR3 bases: TGTGCCAGCAGCTCCCCGGCCGGGGACGAGCAGTACTTC. Translation: CASSSPAGDEQYF.

This clone has only one observation. The chain couples TRBV7-3 to TRBJ2-2, with TRBD2 identical over 9 bases. CDR1 and CDR2 (germline): SGHTA, FQGTGA. The length of the CDR3 is 15 residues. J gave up 5 bases and V 6 bases, and 7 bases lay outside the gene matches. The CDR3 loop reads CASSYSGSETGELFF. The DNA for the CDR3 is TGTGCCAGCAGTTATAGCGGGAGTGAAACCGGGGAGCTGTTTTTT.

The chain combines TRBV13 with TRBJ2-1, with no clear D. CDR3 length: 17 amino acids. V was clipped by 3 bases and J by 0 bases, with 15 bases between them. Germline-derived CDR1 and CDR2 are PRHDT and FYEKMQ (reference sequence). CDR3 residues: CASSFEKGRYSYNEQFF. CDR3 coding DNA: TGTGCCAGCAGCTTCGAAAAAGGCCGATACTCCTACAATGAGCAGTTCTTC.